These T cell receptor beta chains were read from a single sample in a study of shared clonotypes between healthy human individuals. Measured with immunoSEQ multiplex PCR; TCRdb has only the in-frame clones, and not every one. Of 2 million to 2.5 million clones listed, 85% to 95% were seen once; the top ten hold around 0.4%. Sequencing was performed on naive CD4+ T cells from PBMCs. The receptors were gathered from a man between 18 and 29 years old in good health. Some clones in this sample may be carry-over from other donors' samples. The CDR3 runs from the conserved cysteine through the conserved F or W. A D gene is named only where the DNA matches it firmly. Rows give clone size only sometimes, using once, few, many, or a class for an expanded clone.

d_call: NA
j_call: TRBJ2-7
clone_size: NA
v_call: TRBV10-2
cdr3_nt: TGCGCCAGCAAGGGTCAGGGCTCCTACGAGCAGTACTTC
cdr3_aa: CASKGQGSYEQYF

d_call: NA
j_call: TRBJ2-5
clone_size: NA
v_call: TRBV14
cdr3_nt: TGTGCCAGCAGCCAAGATGGGGGGGAGACCCAGTACTTC
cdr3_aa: CASSQDGGETQYF

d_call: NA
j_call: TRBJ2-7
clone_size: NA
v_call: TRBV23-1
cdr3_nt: TGCGCCAGCAGTCCCATCCCGAAAGAGACCTACGAGCAGTACTTC
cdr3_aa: CASSPIPKETYEQYF

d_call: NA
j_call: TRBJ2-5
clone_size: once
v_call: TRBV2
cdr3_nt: TGTGCCAGCACGGCCCAATCACAACAGACCCAGTACTTC
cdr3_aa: CASTAQSQQTQYF

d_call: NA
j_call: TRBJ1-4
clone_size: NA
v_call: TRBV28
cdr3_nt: TGTGCCAGCAGTCAATCACCTCGCTGGACAGAGAATGAAAAACTGTTTTTT
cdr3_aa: CASSQSPRWTENEKLFF

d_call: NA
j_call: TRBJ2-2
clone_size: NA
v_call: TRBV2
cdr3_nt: TGTGCCAGCACCCGAGACGGCGGGGAGCTGTTTTTT
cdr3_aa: CASTRDGGELFF

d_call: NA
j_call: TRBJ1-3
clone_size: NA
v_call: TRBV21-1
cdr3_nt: TGTTCCAACAGGGTGATCTCTGGAAACACCATATATTTT
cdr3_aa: CSNRVISGNTIYF

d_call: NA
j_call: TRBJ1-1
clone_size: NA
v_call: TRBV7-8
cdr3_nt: TGTGCCAGCAGCTTAGTAAGGGGCACTGAAGCTTTCTTT
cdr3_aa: CASSLVRGTEAFF

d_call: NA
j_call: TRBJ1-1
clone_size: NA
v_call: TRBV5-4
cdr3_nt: TGTGCCAGCAGCTTGGGTCGGAACACTGAAGCTTTCTTT
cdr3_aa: CASSLGRNTEAFF

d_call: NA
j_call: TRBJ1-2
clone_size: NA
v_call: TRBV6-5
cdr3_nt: TGTGCCAGCAGTTACGCTGGAAACTATGGCTACACCTTC
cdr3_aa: CASSYAGNYGYTF

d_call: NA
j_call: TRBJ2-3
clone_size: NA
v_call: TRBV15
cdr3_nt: TGTGCCACCAGCAGGACAGTTAGCACAGATACGCAGTATTTT
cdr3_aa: CATSRTVSTDTQYF

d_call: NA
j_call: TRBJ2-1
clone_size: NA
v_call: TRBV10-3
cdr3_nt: TGTGCCACGCGTAGAGCCGATTCCTACAATGAGCAGTTCTTC
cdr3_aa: CATRRADSYNEQFF

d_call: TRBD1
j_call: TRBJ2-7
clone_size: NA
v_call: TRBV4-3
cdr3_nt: TGCGCCAGCAGCCAGAGGACAGGGACTGACTACGAGCAGTACTTC
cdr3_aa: CASSQRTGTDYEQYF

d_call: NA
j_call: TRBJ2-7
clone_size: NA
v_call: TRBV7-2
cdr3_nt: TGTGCCAGCAGCTTAATGGCCAGGGCCTACGAGCAGTACTTC
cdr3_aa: CASSLMARAYEQYF

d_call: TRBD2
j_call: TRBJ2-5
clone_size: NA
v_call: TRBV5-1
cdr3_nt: TGCGCCTCGACCCCTTCGGGCGGGAGGGAAGAGACCCAGTACTTC
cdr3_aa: CASTPSGGREETQYF

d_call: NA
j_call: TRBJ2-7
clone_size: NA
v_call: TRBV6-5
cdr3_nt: TGTGCCAGCAGCGAGGCCTACGAGCAGTACTTC
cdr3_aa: CASSEAYEQYF

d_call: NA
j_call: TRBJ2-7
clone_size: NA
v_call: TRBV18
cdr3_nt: TGTGCCAGCTCACCGGGGCGGACGCACGAGCAGTACTTC
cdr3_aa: CASSPGRTHEQYF

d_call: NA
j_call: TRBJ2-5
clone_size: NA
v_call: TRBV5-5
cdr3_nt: TGTGCCAGCAGTTCATTCGGGACCCAATTTCGGGAGACCCAGTACTTC
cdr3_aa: CASSSFGTQFRETQYF

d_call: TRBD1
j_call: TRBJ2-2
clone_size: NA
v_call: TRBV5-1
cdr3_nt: TGCGCCAGCAGCTTGGCGACAGGGGGCGATAGCCCCGGGGAGCTGTTTTTT
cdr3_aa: CASSLATGGDSPGELFF

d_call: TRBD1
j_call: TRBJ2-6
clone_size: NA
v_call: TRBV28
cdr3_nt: TGTGCCAGCAGTTTCCGTCAGGGGGTGGAGGACTCTGGGGCCAACGTCCTGACTTTC
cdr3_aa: CASSFRQGVEDSGANVLTF

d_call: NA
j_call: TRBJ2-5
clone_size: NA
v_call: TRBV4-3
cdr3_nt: TGCGCCAGCAGCCAAGATACCCGAGAGACCCAGTACTTC
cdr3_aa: CASSQDTRETQYF

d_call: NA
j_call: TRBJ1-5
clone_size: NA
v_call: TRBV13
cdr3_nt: TGTGCCAGCAGCAGTAACAGGGCTATTCAGCCCCAGCATTTT
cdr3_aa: CASSSNRAIQPQHF

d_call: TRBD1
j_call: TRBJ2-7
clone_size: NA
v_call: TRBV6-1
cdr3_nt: TGTGCCATCCGGAGATCGGGACAGCTAACTCGCGAGCAGTACTTC
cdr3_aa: CAIRRSGQLTREQYF